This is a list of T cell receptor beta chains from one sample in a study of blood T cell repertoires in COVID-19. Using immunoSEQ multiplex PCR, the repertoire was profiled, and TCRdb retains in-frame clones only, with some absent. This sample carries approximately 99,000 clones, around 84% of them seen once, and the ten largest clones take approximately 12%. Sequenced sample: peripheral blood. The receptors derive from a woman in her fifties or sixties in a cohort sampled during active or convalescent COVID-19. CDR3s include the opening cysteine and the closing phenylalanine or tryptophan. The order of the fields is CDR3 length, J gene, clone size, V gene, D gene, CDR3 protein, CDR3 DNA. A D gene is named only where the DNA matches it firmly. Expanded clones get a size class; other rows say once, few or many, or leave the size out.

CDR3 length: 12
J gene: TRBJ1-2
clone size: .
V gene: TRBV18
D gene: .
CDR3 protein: CASSRDFEGYTF
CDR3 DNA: TGTGCCAGCTCACGGGACTTCGAAGGCTACACCTTC

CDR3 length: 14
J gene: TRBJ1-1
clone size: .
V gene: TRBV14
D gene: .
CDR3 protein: CASSQGHPNTEAFF
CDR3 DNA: TGTGCCAGCAGCCAAGGGCACCCGAACACTGAAGCTTTCTTT

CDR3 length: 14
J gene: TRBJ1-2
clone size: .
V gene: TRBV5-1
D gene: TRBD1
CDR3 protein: CASSEGGAGYGYTF
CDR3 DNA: TGCGCCAGCAGCGAAGGGGGCGCTGGCTATGGCTACACCTTC

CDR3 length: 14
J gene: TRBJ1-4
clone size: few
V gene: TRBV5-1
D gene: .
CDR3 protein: CASSFDSTNEKLFF
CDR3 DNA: TGCGCCAGCAGCTTCGACAGTACTAATGAAAAACTGTTTTTT

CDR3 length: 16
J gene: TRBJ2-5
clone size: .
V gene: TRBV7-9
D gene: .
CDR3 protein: CASSLAQAASQETQYF
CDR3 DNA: TGTGCCAGCAGCTTAGCGCAGGCAGCCTCCCAAGAGACCCAGTACTTC

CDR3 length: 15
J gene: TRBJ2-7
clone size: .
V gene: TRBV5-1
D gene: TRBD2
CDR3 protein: CASSSGTSGVYEQYF
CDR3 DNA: TGCGCCAGCAGCTCCGGGACTAGCGGGGTCTACGAGCAGTACTTC

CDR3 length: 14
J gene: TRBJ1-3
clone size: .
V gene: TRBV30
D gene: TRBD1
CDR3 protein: CAWSVGTGGNTIYF
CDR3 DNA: TGTGCCTGGAGTGTAGGGACAGGGGGAAACACCATATATTTT

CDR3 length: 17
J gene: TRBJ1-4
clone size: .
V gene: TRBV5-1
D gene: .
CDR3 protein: CASSLTEGRAYNEKLFF
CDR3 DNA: TGCGCCAGCAGCTTGACGGAGGGACGGGCCTATAATGAAAAACTGTTTTTT

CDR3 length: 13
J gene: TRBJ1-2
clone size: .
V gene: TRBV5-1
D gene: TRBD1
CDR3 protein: CASSLQDRDGYTF
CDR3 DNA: TGCGCCAGCAGCTTGCAAGACAGGGATGGCTACACCTTC

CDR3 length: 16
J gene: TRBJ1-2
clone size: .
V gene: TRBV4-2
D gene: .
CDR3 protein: CASSRGPGGGSDGYTF
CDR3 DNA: TGTGCCAGCAGCCGGGGCCCCGGGGGAGGGTCGGATGGCTACACCTTC

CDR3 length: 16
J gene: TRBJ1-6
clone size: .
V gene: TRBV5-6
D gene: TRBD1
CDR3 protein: CASSPRTGAALFTLHF
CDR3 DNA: TGTGCCAGCAGCCCACGGACAGGGGCTGCTCTATTCACCCTCCACTTT

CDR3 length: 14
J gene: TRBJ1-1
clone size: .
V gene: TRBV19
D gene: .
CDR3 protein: CASSWGGALTEAFF
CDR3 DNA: TGTGCCAGTAGTTGGGGGGGGGCACTCACTGAAGCTTTCTTT

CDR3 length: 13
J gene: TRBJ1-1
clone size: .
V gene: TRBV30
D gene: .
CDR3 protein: CAWRRQLNTEAFF
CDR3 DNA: TGTGCCTGGAGGAGACAGTTGAACACTGAAGCTTTCTTT

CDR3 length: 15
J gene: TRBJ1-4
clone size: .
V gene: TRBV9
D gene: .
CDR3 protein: CASSAEGTPNEKLFF
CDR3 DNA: TGTGCCAGCAGCGCCGAGGGGACTCCCAATGAAAAACTGTTTTTT

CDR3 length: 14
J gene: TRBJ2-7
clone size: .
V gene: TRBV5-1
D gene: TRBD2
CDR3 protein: CASSLAAGPYEQYF
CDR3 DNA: TGCGCCAGCAGCTTGGCAGCGGGGCCCTACGAGCAGTACTTC

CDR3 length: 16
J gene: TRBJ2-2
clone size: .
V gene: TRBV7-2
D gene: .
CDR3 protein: CASSLDSGSNTGELFF
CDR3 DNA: TGTGCCAGCAGCTTAGATAGCGGCTCAAACACCGGGGAGCTGTTTTTT

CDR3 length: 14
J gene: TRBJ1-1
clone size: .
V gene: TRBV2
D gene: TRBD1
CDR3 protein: CASRVDRGLSEAFF
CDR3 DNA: TGTGCCAGCAGGGTGGACAGGGGATTGTCTGAAGCTTTCTTT

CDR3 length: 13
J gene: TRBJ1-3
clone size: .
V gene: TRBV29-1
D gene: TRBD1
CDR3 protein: CSVTDRAGNTIYF
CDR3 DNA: TGCAGCGTTACCGACAGGGCTGGAAACACCATATATTTT

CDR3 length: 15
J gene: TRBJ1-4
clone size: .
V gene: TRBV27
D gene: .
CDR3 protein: CASRQILATNEKLFF
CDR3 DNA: TGTGCCAGCAGGCAGATCCTTGCAACTAATGAAAAACTGTTTTTT

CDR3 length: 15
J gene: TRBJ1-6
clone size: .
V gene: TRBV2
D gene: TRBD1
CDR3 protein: CASSGNRGWNSPLHF
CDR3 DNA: TGTGCCAGCAGCGGTAACAGGGGGTGGAATTCACCCCTCCACTTT

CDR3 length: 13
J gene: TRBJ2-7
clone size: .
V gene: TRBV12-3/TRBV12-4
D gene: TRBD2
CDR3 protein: CASSFSRGDEQYF
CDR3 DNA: TGTGCCAGCAGTTTCTCTCGGGGGGACGAGCAGTACTTC

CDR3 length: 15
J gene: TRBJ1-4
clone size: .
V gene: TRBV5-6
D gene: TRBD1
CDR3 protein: CASSLDTGGWEKLFF
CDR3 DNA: TGTGCCAGCAGCTTGGACACAGGGGGATGGGAAAAACTGTTTTTT

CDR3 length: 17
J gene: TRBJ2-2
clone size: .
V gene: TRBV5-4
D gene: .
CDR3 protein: CASSPERARTNTGELFF
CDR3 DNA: TGTGCCAGCAGCCCGGAGAGGGCGCGAACGAACACCGGGGAGCTGTTTTTT

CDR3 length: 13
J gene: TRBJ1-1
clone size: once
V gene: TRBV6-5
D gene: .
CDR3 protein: CASSFRGNTEAFF
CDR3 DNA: TGTGCCAGCAGTTTCCGGGGGAACACTGAAGCTTTCTTT

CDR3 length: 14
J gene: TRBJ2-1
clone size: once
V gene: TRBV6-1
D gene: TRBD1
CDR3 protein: CASSEDAGTGSRFF
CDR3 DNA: TGTGCCAGCAGTGAGGACGCCGGGACAGGGTCGCGGTTCTTC

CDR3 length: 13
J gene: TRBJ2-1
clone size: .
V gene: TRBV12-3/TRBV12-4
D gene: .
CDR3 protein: CASSLVDRREQFF
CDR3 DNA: TGTGCCAGCAGTTTAGTCGATCGGAGAGAGCAGTTCTTC

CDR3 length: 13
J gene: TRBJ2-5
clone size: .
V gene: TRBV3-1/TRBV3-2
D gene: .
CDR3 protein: CASTQRGGETQYF
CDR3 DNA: TGTGCCAGCACCCAGAGAGGGGGAGAGACCCAGTACTTC

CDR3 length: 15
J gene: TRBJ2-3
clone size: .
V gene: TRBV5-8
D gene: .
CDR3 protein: CASTLEAVSTDTQYF
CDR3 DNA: TGTGCCAGCACCCTGGAAGCGGTTAGCACAGATACGCAGTATTTT

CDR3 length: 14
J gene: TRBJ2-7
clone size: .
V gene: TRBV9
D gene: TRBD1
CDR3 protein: CASSATGEVYEQYF
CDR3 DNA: TGTGCCAGCAGCGCGACAGGGGAGGTCTACGAGCAGTACTTC

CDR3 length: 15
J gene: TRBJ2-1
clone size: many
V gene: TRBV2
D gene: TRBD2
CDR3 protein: CASSDLAGRYNEQFF
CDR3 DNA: TGTGCCAGCAGTGACCTAGCGGGGAGATACAATGAGCAGTTCTTC

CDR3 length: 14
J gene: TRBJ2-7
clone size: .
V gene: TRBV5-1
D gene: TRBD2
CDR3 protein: CASSSGTSGDEQYF
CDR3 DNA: TGCGCCAGCAGCTCCGGGACTAGCGGGGACGAGCAGTACTTC

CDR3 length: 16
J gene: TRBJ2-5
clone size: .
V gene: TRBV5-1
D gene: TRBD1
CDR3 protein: CASSPRQGPRQETQYF
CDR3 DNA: TGCGCCAGCAGCCCCAGACAGGGTCCCCGCCAAGAGACCCAGTACTTC

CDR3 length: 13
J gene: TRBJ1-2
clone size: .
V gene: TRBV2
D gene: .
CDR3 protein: CASTPTGFYGYTF
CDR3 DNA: TGTGCCAGCACCCCCACCGGGTTCTATGGCTACACCTTC

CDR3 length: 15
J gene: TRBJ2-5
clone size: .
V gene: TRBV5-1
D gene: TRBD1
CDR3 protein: CASSLHTGGQETQYF
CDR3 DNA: TGCGCCAGCAGCCTGCATACAGGGGGGCAGGAGACCCAGTACTTC

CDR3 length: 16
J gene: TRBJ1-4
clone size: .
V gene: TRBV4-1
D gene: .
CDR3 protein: CASSQDWRATNEKLFF
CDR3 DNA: TGCGCCAGCAGCCAAGATTGGAGGGCAACTAATGAAAAACTGTTTTTT

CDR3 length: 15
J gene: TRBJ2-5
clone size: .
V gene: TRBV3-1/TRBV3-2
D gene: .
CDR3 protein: CASSSAGPFQETQYF
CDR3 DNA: TGTGCCAGCAGTTCGGCAGGGCCCTTCCAAGAGACCCAGTACTTC

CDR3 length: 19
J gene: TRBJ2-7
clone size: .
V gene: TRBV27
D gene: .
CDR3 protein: CASSSSTTPRQNLAYEQYF
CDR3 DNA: TGTGCCAGCAGTTCCTCCACTACACCGAGACAGAATTTAGCCTACGAGCAGTACTTC

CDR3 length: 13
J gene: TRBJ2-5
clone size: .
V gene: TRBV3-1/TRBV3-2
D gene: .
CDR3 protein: CASSRTEQETQYF
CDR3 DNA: TGTGCCAGCAGCCGGACAGAACAAGAGACCCAGTACTTC

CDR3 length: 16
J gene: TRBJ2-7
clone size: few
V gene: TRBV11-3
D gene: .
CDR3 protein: CASSLEVSSPSYEQYF
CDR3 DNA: TGTGCCAGCAGCTTAGAGGTGTCTAGCCCCTCCTACGAGCAGTACTTC

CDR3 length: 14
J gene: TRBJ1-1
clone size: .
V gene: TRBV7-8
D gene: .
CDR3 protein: CASSLKHMNTEAFF
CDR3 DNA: TGTGCCAGCAGCTTAAAACATATGAACACTGAAGCTTTCTTT

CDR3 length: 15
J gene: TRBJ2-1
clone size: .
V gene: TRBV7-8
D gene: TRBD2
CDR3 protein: CASSLGTSGSNEQFF
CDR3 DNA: TGTGCCAGCAGCTTAGGGACTAGCGGGAGCAATGAGCAGTTCTTC

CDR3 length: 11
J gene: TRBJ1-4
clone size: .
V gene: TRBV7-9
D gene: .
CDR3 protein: CASSFIEKLFF
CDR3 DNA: TGTGCCAGCAGCTTCATTGAAAAACTGTTTTTT

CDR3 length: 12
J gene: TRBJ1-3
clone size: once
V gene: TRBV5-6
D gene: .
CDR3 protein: CASSLQGNTIYF
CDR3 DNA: TGTGCCAGCAGCTTACAGGGAAACACCATATATTTT

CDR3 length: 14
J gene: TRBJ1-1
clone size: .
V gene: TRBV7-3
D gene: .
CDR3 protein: CASSEQGSNTEAFF
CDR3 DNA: TGTGCCAGCAGCGAACAGGGCTCGAACACTGAAGCTTTCTTT